Below, one T cell receptor beta chain is given with its context. As yet, its antigen is unknown. The source of the sample is a study of shared clonotypes between healthy human individuals. Study-wide results and caveats: As a rule, naive subsets had a larger estimated richness than memory subsets.

Only in-frame clones appear in the TCRdb table, and some are missing; sequencing was by immunoSEQ multiplex PCR. The sample lists about 1.5 million clones, 95% to 99% occurring once. Germline V gene lookup returns CDR1 SGHRS and CDR2 YFSETQ. Germline trimming cut 4 bases from V and 2 bases from J; bases unmatched to any gene: 24. The CDR3 sequence is 20 residues long. The origin of this receptor is a man younger than 40 in good health. Material: naive CD4+ T cells sorted from blood. Subset here: CD45RA+ positively selected. The J gene is TRBJ2-7, the V gene TRBV5-1; the match to TRBD1 covers 7 bases. As DNA, the CDR3 is TGCGCCAGCAGCCCGAGTAGACAGGGTAGGCCTCTAGCCGATCCCTACGAGCAGTACTTC. This codes for CASSPSRQGRPLADPYEQYF.